This T cell receptor (beta chain) was profiled in a study of glioma-infiltrating T cells. Study-wide results and limits: Above-expected tissue-blood divergence occurred in all gliomas, most in low-grade ones. Tissue and blood shared very few CDR3 sequences.

This clonotype was seen only a few times. Its antigen is still unknown. Amplification of TCR alpha and beta CDR3 regions from RNA used iRepertoire nested multiplex PCR. Input was about 100-450 ng of tissue mRNA or PBMC total RNA. TCRdb reprocessed the multiplex PCR reads via MiXCR and lists one record per CDR3 protein. The sample includes 100,000 to 150,000 distinct CDR3 sequences, roughly 23% of them seen just once. The CDR3 has 13 amino acids. Trimming removed 7 bases at V and 4 bases at J, with 14 bases between. Germline CDR1 and CDR2: SQVTM and ANQGSEA. The TCR comes from a human donor with low-grade glioma or glioblastoma, undergoing nonglioma brain surgery, or in good health (not recorded which). Material: glioma tissue, nonneoplastic brain tissue, or PBMCs (not recorded which). The V gene is TRBV29-1, the J gene TRBJ2-1, with D unresolved. As DNA, the CDR3 is TGCAGCGCCTCTAGGGTTTGGTACAATGAGCAGTTCTTC. It translates to CSASRVWYNEQFF.